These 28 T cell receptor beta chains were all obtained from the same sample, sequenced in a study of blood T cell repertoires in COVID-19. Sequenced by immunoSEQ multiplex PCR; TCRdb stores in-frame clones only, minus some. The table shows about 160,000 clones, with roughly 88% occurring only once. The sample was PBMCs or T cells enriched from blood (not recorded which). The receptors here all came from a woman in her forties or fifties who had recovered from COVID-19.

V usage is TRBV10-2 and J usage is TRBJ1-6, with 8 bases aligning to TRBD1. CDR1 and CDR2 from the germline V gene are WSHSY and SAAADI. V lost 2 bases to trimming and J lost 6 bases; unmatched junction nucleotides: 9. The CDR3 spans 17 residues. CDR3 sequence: CASSEGGRGRFNSPLHF. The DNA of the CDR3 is TGCGCCAGCAGTGAGGGGGGCAGGGGGCGTTTTAATTCACCCCTCCACTTT.

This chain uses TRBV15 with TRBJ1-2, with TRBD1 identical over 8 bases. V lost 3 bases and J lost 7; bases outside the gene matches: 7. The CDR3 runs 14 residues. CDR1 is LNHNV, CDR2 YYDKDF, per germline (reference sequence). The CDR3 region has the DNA TGTGCCACCAGCAGGACGACAGGGGAGAGTGGCTACACCTTC. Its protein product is CATSRTTGESGYTF.

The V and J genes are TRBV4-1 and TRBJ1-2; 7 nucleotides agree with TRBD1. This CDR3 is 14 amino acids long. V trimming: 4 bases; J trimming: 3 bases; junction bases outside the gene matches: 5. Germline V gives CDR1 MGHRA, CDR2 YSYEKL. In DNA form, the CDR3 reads TGCGCCAGCAGCCTCCCAACAGGGGACTATGGCTACACCTTC. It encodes CASSLPTGDYGYTF.

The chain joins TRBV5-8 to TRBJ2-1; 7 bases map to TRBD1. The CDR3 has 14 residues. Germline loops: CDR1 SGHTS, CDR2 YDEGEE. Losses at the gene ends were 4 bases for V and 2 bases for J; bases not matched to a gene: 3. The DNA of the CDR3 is TGTGCCAGCAGCCCAGGGGGAACCTACAATGAGCAGTTCTTC. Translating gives CASSPGGTYNEQFF. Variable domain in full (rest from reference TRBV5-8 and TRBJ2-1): EAGVTQSPTHLIKTRGQQATLRCSPISGHTSVYWYQQALGLGLQFLLWYDEGEERNRGNFPPRFSGRQFPNYSSELNVNALELEDSALYLCASSPGGTYNEQFFGPGTRLTVL.

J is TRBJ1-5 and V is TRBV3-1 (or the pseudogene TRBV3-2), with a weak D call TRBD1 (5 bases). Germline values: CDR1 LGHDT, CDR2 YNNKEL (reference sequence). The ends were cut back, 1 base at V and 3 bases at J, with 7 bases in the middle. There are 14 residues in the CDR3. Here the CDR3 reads CASSQGRDNQPQHF. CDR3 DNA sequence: TGTGCCAGCAGCCAAGGCAGGGACAATCAGCCCCAGCATTTT.

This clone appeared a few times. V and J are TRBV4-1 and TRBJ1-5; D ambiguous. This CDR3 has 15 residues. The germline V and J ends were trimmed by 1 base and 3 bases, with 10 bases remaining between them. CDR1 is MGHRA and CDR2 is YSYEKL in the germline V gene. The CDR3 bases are TGCGCCAGCAGCCAAGTGTCCGAGCACAATCAGCCCCAGCATTTT. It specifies CASSQVSEHNQPQHF.

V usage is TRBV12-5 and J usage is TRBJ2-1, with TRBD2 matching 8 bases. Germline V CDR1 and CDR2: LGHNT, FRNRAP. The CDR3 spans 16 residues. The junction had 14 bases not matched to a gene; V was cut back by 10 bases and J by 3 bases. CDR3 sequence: CATSAPGGAVYNEQFF. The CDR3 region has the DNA TGTGCTACTTCAGCGCCCGGGGGGGCGGTCTACAATGAGCAGTTCTTC.

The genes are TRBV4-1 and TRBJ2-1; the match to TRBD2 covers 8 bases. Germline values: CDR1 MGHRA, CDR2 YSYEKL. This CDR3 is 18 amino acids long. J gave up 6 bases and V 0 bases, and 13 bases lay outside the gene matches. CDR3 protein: CASSQDWSSGAPRNEQFF. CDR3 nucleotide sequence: TGCGCCAGCAGCCAAGATTGGAGTAGCGGGGCGCCTCGCAATGAGCAGTTCTTC.

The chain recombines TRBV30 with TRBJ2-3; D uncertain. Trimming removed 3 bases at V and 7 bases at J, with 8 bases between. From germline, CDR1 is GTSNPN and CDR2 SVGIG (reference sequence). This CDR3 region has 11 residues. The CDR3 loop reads CAWRDINTQYF. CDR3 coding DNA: TGTGCCTGGAGAGACATCAATACGCAGTATTTT. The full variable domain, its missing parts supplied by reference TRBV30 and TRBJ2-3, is SQTIHQWPATLVQPVGSPLSLECTVEGTSNPNLYWYRQAAGRGLQLLFYSVGIGQISSEVPQNLSASRPQDRQFILSSKKLLLSDSGFYLCAWRDINTQYFGPGTRLTVL.

The chain's CDR3 is CASSTTGEDQPQHF. Written as DNA, the CDR3 is TGTGCCAGTAGTACCACAGGGGAGGATCAGCCCCAGCATTTT. The chain links TRBV19 to TRBJ1-5; 7 nucleotides match TRBD1. Trimming removed 4 bases from V and 5 bases from J; junction bases left unmatched: 5. The germline CDR1 and CDR2 sequences are LNHDA and SQIVND (reference sequence). CDR3 length: 14 residues.

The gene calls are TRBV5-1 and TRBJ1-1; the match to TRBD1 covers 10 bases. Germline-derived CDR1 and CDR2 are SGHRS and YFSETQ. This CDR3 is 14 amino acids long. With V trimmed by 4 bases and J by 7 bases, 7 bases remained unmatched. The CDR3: CASSGGQGEVEAFF. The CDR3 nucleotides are TGCGCCAGCAGCGGCGGACAGGGGGAGGTTGAAGCTTTCTTT.

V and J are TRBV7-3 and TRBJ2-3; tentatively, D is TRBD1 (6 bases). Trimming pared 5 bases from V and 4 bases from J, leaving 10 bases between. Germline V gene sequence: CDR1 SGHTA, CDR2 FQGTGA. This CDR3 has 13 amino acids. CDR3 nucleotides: TGTGCCAGCAGCGTGACAGGCCCAGATACGCAGTATTTT. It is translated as CASSVTGPDTQYF.

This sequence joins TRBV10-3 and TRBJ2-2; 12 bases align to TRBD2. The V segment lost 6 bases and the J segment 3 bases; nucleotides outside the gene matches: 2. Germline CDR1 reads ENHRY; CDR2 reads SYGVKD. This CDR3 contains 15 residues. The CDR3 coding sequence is TGTGCCATCAGCAGACTAGCGGGGGACACCGGGGAGCTGTTTTTT. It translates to CAISRLAGDTGELFF.

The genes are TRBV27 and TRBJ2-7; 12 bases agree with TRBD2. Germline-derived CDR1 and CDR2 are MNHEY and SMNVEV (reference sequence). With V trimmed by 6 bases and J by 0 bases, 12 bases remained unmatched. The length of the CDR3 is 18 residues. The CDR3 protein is CASSYGGLAGYSSYEQYF. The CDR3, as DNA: TGTGCCAGCAGCTACGGGGGACTAGCGGGTTACAGCTCCTACGAGCAGTACTTC.

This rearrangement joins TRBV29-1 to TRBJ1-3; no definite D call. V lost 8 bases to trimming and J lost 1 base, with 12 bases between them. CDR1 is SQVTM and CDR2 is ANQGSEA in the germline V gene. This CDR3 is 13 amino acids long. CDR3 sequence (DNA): TGCAGCCCTCCCCCGAGATCTGGAAACACCATATATTTT. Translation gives CSPPPRSGNTIYF. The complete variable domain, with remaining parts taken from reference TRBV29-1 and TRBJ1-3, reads SAVISQKPSRDICQRGTSLTIQCQVDSQVTMMFWYRQQPGQSLTLIATANQGSEATYESGFVIDKFPISRPNLTFSTLTVSNMSPEDSSIYLCSPPPRSGNTIYFGEGSWLTVV.

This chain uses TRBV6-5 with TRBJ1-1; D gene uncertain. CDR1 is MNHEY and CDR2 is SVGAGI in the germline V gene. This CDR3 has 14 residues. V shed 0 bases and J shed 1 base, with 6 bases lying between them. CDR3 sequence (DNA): TGTGCCAGCAGTTACTCGAGAGGGAACACTGAAGCTTTCTTT. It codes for CASSYSRGNTEAFF.

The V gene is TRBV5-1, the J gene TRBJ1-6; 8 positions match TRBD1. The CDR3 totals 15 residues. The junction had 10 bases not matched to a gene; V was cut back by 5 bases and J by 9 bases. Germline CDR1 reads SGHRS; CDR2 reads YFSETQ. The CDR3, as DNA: TGCGCCAGCAGATCACCGGACAGGGAGGCTTCACCCCTCCACTTT. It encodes CASRSPDREASPLHF.

This CDR3 is CASSPDRISYNEQFF. DNA for the CDR3: TGTGCCAGCAGCCCCGACAGGATCTCCTACAATGAGCAGTTCTTC. The rearrangement uses TRBV7-3 and TRBJ2-1, with D possibly matching TRBD1 (6 bases). Trimming removed 5 bases at V and 0 bases at J, with 11 bases between. Germline V gene data show CDR1 as SGHTA and CDR2 as FQGTGA. The CDR3 extends over 15 amino acids.

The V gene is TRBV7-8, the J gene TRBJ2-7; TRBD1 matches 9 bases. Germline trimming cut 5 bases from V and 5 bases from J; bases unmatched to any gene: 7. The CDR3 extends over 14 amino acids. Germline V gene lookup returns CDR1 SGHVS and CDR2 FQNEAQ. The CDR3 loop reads CASSPTGTGNEQYF. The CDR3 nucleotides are TGTGCCAGCAGCCCTACCGGGACAGGGAACGAGCAGTACTTC.

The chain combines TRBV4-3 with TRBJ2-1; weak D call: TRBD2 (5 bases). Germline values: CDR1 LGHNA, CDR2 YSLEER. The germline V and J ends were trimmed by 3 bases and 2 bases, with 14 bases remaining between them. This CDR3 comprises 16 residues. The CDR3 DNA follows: TGCGCCAGCAGCCAGGAAACGTGGGAGACCTACAATGAGCAGTTCTTC. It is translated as CASSQETWETYNEQFF.

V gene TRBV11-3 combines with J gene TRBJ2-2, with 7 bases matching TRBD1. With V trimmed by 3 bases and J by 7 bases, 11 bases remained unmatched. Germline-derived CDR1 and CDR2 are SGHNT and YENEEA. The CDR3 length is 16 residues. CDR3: CASSFWDRKEGGELFF. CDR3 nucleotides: TGTGCCAGCAGCTTCTGGGACAGAAAAGAGGGCGGGGAGCTGTTTTTT.

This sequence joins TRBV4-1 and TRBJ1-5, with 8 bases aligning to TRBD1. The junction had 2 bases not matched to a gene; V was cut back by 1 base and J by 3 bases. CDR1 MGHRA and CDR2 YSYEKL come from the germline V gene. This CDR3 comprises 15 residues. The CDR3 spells CASSQGDRINQPQHF. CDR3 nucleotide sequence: TGCGCCAGCAGCCAAGGGGACAGGATCAATCAGCCCCAGCATTTT.

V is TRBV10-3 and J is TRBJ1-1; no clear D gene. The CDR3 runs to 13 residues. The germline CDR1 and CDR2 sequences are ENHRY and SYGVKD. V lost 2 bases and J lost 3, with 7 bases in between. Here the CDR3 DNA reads TGTGCCATCAGTGAGCGGGTGTACACTGAAGCTTTCTTT. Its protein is CAISERVYTEAFF.

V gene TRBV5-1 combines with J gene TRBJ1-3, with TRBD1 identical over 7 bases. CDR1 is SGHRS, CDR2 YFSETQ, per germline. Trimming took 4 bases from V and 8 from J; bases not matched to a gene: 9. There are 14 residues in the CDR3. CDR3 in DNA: TGCGCCAGCAGCGCTGACAGGGCTGGGGACACCATATATTTT. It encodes CASSADRAGDTIYF. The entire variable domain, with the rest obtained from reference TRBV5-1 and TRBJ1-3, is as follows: KAGVTQTPRYLIKTRGQQVTLSCSPISGHRSVSWYQQTPGQGLQFLFEYFSETQRNKGNFPGRFSGRQFSNSRSEMNVSTLELGDSALYLCASSADRAGDTIYFGEGSWLTVV.

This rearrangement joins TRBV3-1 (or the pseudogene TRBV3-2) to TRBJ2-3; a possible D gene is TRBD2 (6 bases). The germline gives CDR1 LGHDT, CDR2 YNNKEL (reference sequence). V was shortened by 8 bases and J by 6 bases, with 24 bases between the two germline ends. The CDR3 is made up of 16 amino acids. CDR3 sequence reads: CASGNWASETRDTQYF. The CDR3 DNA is TGTGCCAGCGGCAATTGGGCTAGCGAAACCAGGGATACGCAGTATTTT.

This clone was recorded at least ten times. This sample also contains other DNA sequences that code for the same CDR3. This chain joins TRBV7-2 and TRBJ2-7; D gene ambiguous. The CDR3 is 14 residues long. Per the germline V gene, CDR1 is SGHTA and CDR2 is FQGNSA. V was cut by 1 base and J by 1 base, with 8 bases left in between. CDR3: CASSLGGNSYEQYF. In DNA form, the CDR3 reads TGTGCCAGCAGCTTAGGAGGCAATTCCTACGAGCAGTACTTC.

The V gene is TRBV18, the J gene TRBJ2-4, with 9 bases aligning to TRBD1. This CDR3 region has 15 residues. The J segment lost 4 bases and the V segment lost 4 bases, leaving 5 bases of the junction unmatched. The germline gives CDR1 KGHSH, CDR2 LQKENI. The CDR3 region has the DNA TGTGCCAGCTCACAAGGGACAGGGTGGAAAAACATTCAGTACTTC. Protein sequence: CASSQGTGWKNIQYF.

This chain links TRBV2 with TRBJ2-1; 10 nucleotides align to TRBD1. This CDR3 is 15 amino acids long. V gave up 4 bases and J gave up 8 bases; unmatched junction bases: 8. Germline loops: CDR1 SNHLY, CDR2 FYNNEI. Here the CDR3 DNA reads TGTGCCAGCAGTGCCGGGACAGGGGTCATTGATGAGCAGTTCTTC. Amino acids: CASSAGTGVIDEQFF.